This T cell receptor (beta chain) stems from a study of T cell responses to AZD1222 COVID-19 vaccine. The repertoire was sequenced with immunoSEQ multiplex PCR; TCRdb's copy has only in-frame clones and lacks some. The sample includes around 150,000 clones, less than 95% of them seen just once. This clone has more than one count but fewer than ten. The trim removed 7 bases at V and 4 bases at J, leaving 7 bases unmatched. The CDR3 sequence is 15 residues long. Looked up from germline, CDR1 is LGHDT and CDR2 is YNNKEL (reference sequence). The receptor comes from an adult who received the AZD1222 COVID-19 vaccine. This sample comprised peripheral blood, obtained 28 days after the second AZD1222 dose. The gene calls are TRBV3-1 (or the pseudogene TRBV3-2) and TRBJ2-3, with 11 bases matching TRBD2. CDR3 nucleotide sequence: TGTGCCAGCACCTTAGCGGGGGGGCCGGCAGATACGCAGTATTTT. Its protein product is CASTLAGGPADTQYF.